These T cell receptor beta chains were read from a single sample in a study of blood T cell repertoires in COVID-19. Sequencing was performed with immunoSEQ multiplex PCR; in TCRdb, only in-frame clones are kept and a portion is missing. The data show 200,000 to 250,000 clones, roughly nine tenths seen once. Sample: PBMCs or T cells enriched from blood (not recorded which). These receptors were taken from a woman younger than 30 in a cohort exposed to, infected with or recovered from COVID-19 (not recorded which). Each CDR3 is given with its conserved first and last residue. D genes are given only for firm matches. Only some rows state a clone size, as once, few, many or a class for expanded clones.

- | TRBJ2-7 | once | TRBV12-3/TRBV12-4 | CASSRHSYEQYF | TGTGCCAGCAGCCGTCACAGCTACGAGCAGTACTTC
TRBD2 | TRBJ2-2 | - | TRBV18 | CASSGLDTGELFF | TGTGCCAGCTCAGGACTAGACACCGGGGAGCTGTTTTTT
TRBD1 | TRBJ1-2 | - | TRBV27 | CASRTGGTYGYTF | TGTGCCAGCAGGACAGGGGGTACCTATGGCTACACCTTC
TRBD1 | TRBJ1-1 | - | TRBV7-3 | CASSPQGASEAFF | TGTGCCAGCAGCCCACAGGGGGCCTCTGAAGCTTTCTTT
- | TRBJ1-2 | - | TRBV15 | CATSQPPGFYGYTF | TGTGCCACCAGCCAACCCCCAGGGTTTTATGGCTACACCTTC
- | TRBJ1-6 | once | TRBV5-8 | CASSLVGSSGSYNSPLHF | TGTGCCAGCAGCTTGGTGGGCTCATCGGGGTCCTATAATTCACCCCTCCACTTT
TRBD1 | TRBJ2-7 | - | TRBV14 | CASSHRTGNSYEQYF | TGTGCCAGCAGCCATCGGACAGGGAACTCCTACGAGCAGTACTTC
TRBD1 | TRBJ1-1 | - | TRBV2 | CASSSNRGDQTFF | TGTGCCAGCAGTTCAAACAGGGGTGACCAAACTTTCTTT
- | TRBJ1-1 | once | TRBV2 | CASSEYMGPEAFF | TGTGCCAGCAGTGAGTACATGGGCCCTGAAGCTTTCTTT
TRBD1 | TRBJ1-2 | few | TRBV6-5 | CASSYSAGGGYGYTF | TGTGCCAGCAGTTACTCGGCAGGGGGAGGCTATGGCTACACCTTC
- | TRBJ1-4 | - | TRBV27 | CASSLVGPNEKLFF | TGTGCCAGCAGTTTAGTGGGGCCTAATGAAAAACTGTTTTTT
- | TRBJ1-2 | few | TRBV3-1/TRBV3-2 | CASSRRSSGYTF | TGTGCCAGCAGCCGGAGGAGTAGCGGCTACACCTTC
- | TRBJ1-1 | - | TRBV9 | CASSAAVNTEAFF | TGTGCCAGCAGCGCGGCGGTGAACACTGAAGCTTTCTTT
TRBD1 | TRBJ1-2 | - | TRBV5-4 | CASSLSTGANYGYTF | TGTGCCAGCAGCTTGTCAACAGGGGCGAACTATGGCTACACCTTC
- | TRBJ1-5 | - | TRBV5-1 | CASRLGQPLLAYSNQPQHF | TGCGCCAGCAGATTGGGGCAGCCCCTCCTAGCTTATAGCAATCAGCCCCAGCATTTT